A single sample is the source of the 13 T cell receptor beta chains below, sequenced in a study of OX40 agonist ivuxolimab in advanced cancers. Library preparation used the immunoSEQ multiplex PCR assay. This immuneACCESS table, as held by TCRdb, lists in-frame sequences with V and J called but not all clones. Of the missing ones, under half trace to an unresolved V gene in checked studies; the others have no known cause. Counted in this sample were approximately 91,000 clones; around 88% of them appeared once. Approximately 0.5% of the sample is taken by the ten largest. The material was CD4+ or CD8+ T cells sorted from blood, obtained in a trial of the OX40 agonist ivuxolimab. These receptors came from an adult with an advanced solid tumor such as melanoma, head and neck, liver or kidney cancer.

J is TRBJ2-5 and V is TRBV4-2; possible D gene TRBD2, 6 bases. From germline, CDR1 is LGHNA and CDR2 YNFKEQ. Trimming took 2 bases from V and 3 from J, leaving 16 bases between them. This CDR3 is built from 16 residues. CDR3 in DNA: TGTGCCAGCAGCCAAAGTCCGGGACTTGAAGAAGAGACCCAGTACTTC. The encoded protein is CASSQSPGLEEETQYF.

This chain connects TRBV18 to TRBJ1-5, with D hard to call. This CDR3 has 14 amino acids. Trimming removed 3 bases from V and 0 bases from J, with 6 bases in between. Germline V gene lookup returns CDR1 KGHSH and CDR2 LQKENI. The CDR3 DNA sequence: TGTGCCAGCTCACCGACGGATAGCAATCAGCCCCAGCATTTT. This encodes CASSPTDSNQPQHF.

V usage is TRBV6-6 and J usage is TRBJ1-2; the D is unclear. The CDR3 spans 13 residues. The germline V gene has CDR1 MNHNY and CDR2 SVGAGI (reference sequence). Trimming shortened V by 11 bases and J by 6 bases, and 19 bases separated the two germline ends. This chain's CDR3 is CAASRDTSDGYTF. CDR3 in DNA: TGTGCCGCCTCGAGAGACACCTCGGATGGCTACACCTTC.

The genes are TRBV10-3 and TRBJ1-3; D is perhaps TRBD1 (5 bases). Trimming stripped 6 bases from V and 1 base from J, with 7 bases between. Germline CDR1 reads ENHRY; CDR2 reads SYGVKD. The CDR3 length is 13 residues. This chain's CDR3 is CAIRTVSGNTIYF. The DNA of the CDR3 is TGTGCCATCAGGACAGTTTCTGGAAACACCATATATTTT.

This clone was recorded only once. V gene TRBV11-3 combines with J gene TRBJ2-7; 10 nucleotides match TRBD1. CDR3 length equals 14 residues. In germline, CDR1 is SGHNT, CDR2 YENEEA. The V segment lost 5 bases and the J segment 4 bases; nucleotides outside the gene matches: 5. CDR3: CASSDRTGGYEQYF. The CDR3 DNA follows: TGTGCCAGCAGCGACCGGACAGGGGGGTACGAGCAGTACTTC.

The chain combines TRBV10-3 with TRBJ2-7; D gene ambiguous. With 2 bases removed from V and 3 bases from J, the gap between germline ends came to 5 bases. CDR1 is ENHRY, CDR2 SYGVKD, per germline. The CDR3 totals 12 residues. CDR3 nucleotides: TGTGCCATCAGTGAGACAGACTACGAGCAGTACTTC. Its translation: CAISETDYEQYF.

The chain carries TRBV5-1 and TRBJ1-2; 10 bases are a match to TRBD1. V shed 0 bases and J 5 bases; nucleotides not matched to a gene: 4. In germline, CDR1 is SGHRS, CDR2 YFSETQ. This CDR3 has 15 amino acids. The CDR3 loop reads CASSLGQGARYGYTF. The CDR3 DNA sequence: TGCGCCAGCAGCTTGGGACAGGGGGCTAGGTATGGCTACACCTTC.

This clone showed up just once. The chain joins TRBV7-3 to TRBJ1-1, with a weak D call TRBD1 (5 bases). V was pared by 5 bases and J by 3 bases, with 13 bases between. The germline V gene encodes CDR1 SGHTA and CDR2 FQGTGA. There are 14 residues in the CDR3. The CDR3 reads CASSPVGADTEAFF. In DNA form, the CDR3 reads TGTGCCAGCAGCCCTGTCGGGGCAGACACTGAAGCTTTCTTT.

The chain employs TRBV6-5 and TRBJ2-7; possibly TRBD2 for D (5 bases). The V and J ends lost 2 bases and 5 bases respectively, with 13 bases between them. Germline V gene data show CDR1 as MNHEY and CDR2 as SVGAGI. The CDR3 is made up of 14 amino acids. The CDR3 region has the DNA TGTGCCAGCAGTTACGCCCGGGGATTCGACGAGCAGTACTTC. Translating it yields CASSYARGFDEQYF.

This sequence joins TRBV2 and TRBJ1-5; maybe TRBD1 (6 bases). This CDR3 has 17 amino acids. With 5 bases removed from V and 4 bases from J, the gap between germline ends came to 21 bases. Per germline, CDR1 SNHLY and CDR2 FYNNEI. The CDR3 reads CASSHKTGKNWNQPQHF. The CDR3 DNA is TGTGCCAGCAGTCACAAAACAGGGAAAAATTGGAATCAGCCCCAGCATTTT.

J is TRBJ2-5 and V is TRBV27; 9 bases line up with TRBD2. The CDR3 has 13 residues. V dropped 6 bases and J dropped 5; count of bases not matched to a gene: 4. Germline CDR1 and CDR2: MNHEY and SMNVEV (reference sequence). Here the CDR3 DNA reads TGTGCCAGCAGCCGCGGACTAGCGGAGACCCAGTACTTC. It specifies CASSRGLAETQYF.

This chain links TRBV11-3 with TRBJ2-1, with 7 bases aligning to TRBD1. Looked up from germline, CDR1 is SGHNT and CDR2 is YENEEA. The CDR3 extends over 12 amino acids. V gave up 5 bases and J gave up 6 bases; unmatched junction bases: 1. CDR3 sequence: CASSRQGNEQFF. The CDR3 DNA is TGTGCCAGCAGCAGACAGGGCAATGAGCAGTTCTTC. Full variable domain (outside the CDR3, taken from reference TRBV11-3 and TRBJ2-1): EAGVVQSPRYKIIEKKQPVAFWCNPISGHNTLYWYLQNLGQGPELLIRYENEEAVDDSQLPKDRFSAERLKGVDSTLKIQPAELGDSAVYLCASSRQGNEQFFGPGTRLTVL.

This chain connects TRBV6-1 to TRBJ2-7; D gene ambiguous. With 8 bases removed from V and 2 bases from J, the gap between germline ends came to 16 bases. The CDR3 has 14 residues. Germline V gene lookup returns CDR1 MNHNS and CDR2 SASEGT. CDR3 in DNA: TGTGCCAGCCCTCGGAAGGAACCCACCTACGAGCAGTACTTC. Its translation: CASPRKEPTYEQYF.